This TCR beta chain was documented in a study of human T cells and chemical hapten exposure. Germline V gene data show CDR1 as KGHSH and CDR2 as LQKENI. CDR3 size: 16 residues. Trimming cost V 1 base and J 4 bases; bases outside gene matches: 7. TCRdb itself ran the RACE reads through MiXCR, one entry per CDR3 protein. The table includes tens of thousands of distinct CDR3 sequences, less than 15% detected once. Described time point: pre-sensitization, week 0. Treatment: therapeutic diphenylcyclopropenone sensitization with weekly scalp DPC. This receptor was taken from a woman between 50 and 59 years old with alopecia areata. Some clones in this sample may be carry-over from other donors' samples. The J gene is TRBJ2-7, the V gene TRBV18; TRBD1 matches at 10 bases. This material consisted of whole blood, taken in connection with sensitization to the hapten diphenylcyclopropenone (DPC). The CDR3 bases are TGTGCCAGCTCACCACGGGACAGGGGAACGGTTTACGAGCAGTACTTC. Translation gives CASSPRDRGTVYEQYF.